Presented here are 27 T cell receptor beta chains from one specimen sequenced in a study of blood T cell repertoires in COVID-19. The method was immunoSEQ multiplex PCR; TCRdb's version includes in-frame clones alone and lacks a portion of them. The data hold roughly 69,000 clones, with more than 80% observed a single time. Sample: peripheral blood. The receptors come from a man aged 50 or older with COVID-19, enrolled during active disease.

V and J are TRBV30 and TRBJ1-2; perhaps TRBD1 as D (5 bases). Looked up from germline, CDR1 is GTSNPN and CDR2 is SVGIG (reference sequence). Trimming removed 3 bases at V and 6 bases at J, with 14 bases between. The CDR3 spans 13 residues. The CDR3 DNA reads TGTGCCTGGAGCTCAGGGCCCGGACATGGCTACACCTTC. This codes for CAWSSGPGHGYTF. Variable domain in full (rest from reference TRBV30 and TRBJ1-2): SQTIHQWPATLVQPVGSPLSLECTVEGTSNPNLYWYRQAAGRGLQLLFYSVGIGQISSEVPQNLSASRPQDRQFILSSKKLLLSDSGFYLCAWSSGPGHGYTFGSGTRLTVV.

The V gene is TRBV28, the J gene TRBJ2-7; a weak D match, TRBD1 (5 bases). The CDR3 spans 12 residues. The V end was cut by 8 bases, the J end by 3 bases, with 11 bases between. Per germline, CDR1 MDHEN and CDR2 SYDVKM. Written as DNA, the CDR3 is TGTGCCAGCGGACACCCTAACTACGAGCAGTACTTC. This translates into CASGHPNYEQYF.

This clone occurred a few times. This chain uses TRBV28 with TRBJ1-4, with unresolved D. V gave up 0 bases and J gave up 3 bases, with 8 bases separating them. The CDR3 is 15 residues long. Looked up from germline, CDR1 is MDHEN and CDR2 is SYDVKM. This CDR3 is CASSLWSLSNEKLFF. The CDR3 DNA follows: TGTGCCAGCAGTTTATGGTCCTTATCTAATGAAAAACTGTTTTTT.

This sequence joins TRBV12-3 or TRBV12-4 and TRBJ2-7; D remains unclear. Trimming took 5 bases from V and 3 from J, leaving 8 bases between them. The CDR3 is 12 residues long. The CDR3 DNA follows: TGTGCCAGCAGTCGAAACTACTACGAGCAGTACTTC. Its translation: CASSRNYYEQYF.

This rearrangement joins TRBV5-4 to TRBJ2-2, with TRBD2 matching 13 bases. With V trimmed by 4 bases and J by 6 bases, 6 bases remained unmatched. Germline loops: CDR1 SGHNT, CDR2 YYREEE (reference sequence). The CDR3 extends over 16 amino acids. This CDR3 is CASSPTSGGASGELFF. DNA of the CDR3: TGTGCCAGCAGCCCCACTAGCGGGGGGGCTTCCGGGGAGCTGTTTTTT.

CDR3 nucleotides: TGCGCCAGCAGCCCCGGGACAGATTTTGGCAATCAGCCCCAGCATTTT. Translated, it gives CASSPGTDFGNQPQHF. The rearrangement links TRBV5-1 to TRBJ1-5; 7 bases align to TRBD1. The germline gives CDR1 SGHRS, CDR2 YFSETQ. This CDR3 has 16 amino acids. V shed 4 bases, J shed 2 bases, and the junction held 9 bases outside the gene matches.

Only a few counts were recorded for this clone. The chain is built from TRBV5-1 and TRBJ2-7; unclear D gene. The germline CDR1 and CDR2 sequences are SGHRS and YFSETQ. The CDR3 length is 13 residues. Trimming took off 1 base at V and 0 bases at J, with 5 bases between the two ends. The CDR3 DNA reads TGCGCCAGCAGCTTGCAGGCCTCCTACGAGCAGTACTTC. Translated: CASSLQASYEQYF.

The chain couples TRBV7-6 to TRBJ2-3; TRBD2 matches at 11 bases. The CDR3 length is 18 residues. CDR1 and CDR2 from the germline V gene are SGHVS and FNYEAQ. The junction had 9 bases not matched to a gene; V was cut back by 1 base and J by 3 bases. The CDR3 spells CASSLVGVAGGPTDTQYF. The CDR3 region has the DNA TGTGCCAGCAGCTTAGTTGGGGTAGCGGGGGGGCCAACAGATACGCAGTATTTT.

V gene TRBV2 combines with J gene TRBJ1-2; D perhaps matches TRBD1 (6 bases). Germline CDR1 SNHLY, CDR2 FYNNEI. V dropped 4 bases and J dropped 2 bases, with 11 bases sitting between them. The CDR3 runs to 14 residues. In DNA, the CDR3 is TGTGCCAGCAGTGCGGGCCAGGGGAACTATGGCTACACCTTC. It specifies CASSAGQGNYGYTF.

The V gene is TRBV6-5, the J gene TRBJ2-7; D uncertain. CDR3 length: 15 residues. The ends were cut back, 5 bases at V and 6 bases at J, with 20 bases in the middle. Per the germline V gene, CDR1 is MNHEY and CDR2 is SVGAGI. This chain's CDR3 is CASSSPSRSRGEQYF. The CDR3 DNA follows: TGTGCCAGCAGTAGCCCCAGTCGTTCCCGCGGCGAGCAGTACTTC.

This clone has more than one count but fewer than ten. The chain links TRBV3-1 (or the pseudogene TRBV3-2) to TRBJ2-7, with TRBD2 matching 11 bases. V shed 4 bases and J 6 bases; nucleotides not matched to a gene: 14. Germline lookup yields CDR1 LGHDT and CDR2 YNNKEL (reference sequence). This CDR3 comprises 17 residues. The CDR3 protein is CASSRTSGGTTSAEQYF. The CDR3 coding sequence is TGTGCCAGCAGCCGCACTAGCGGGGGCACGACGTCGGCCGAGCAGTACTTC.

This clone showed up many times. The rearrangement links TRBV18 to TRBJ1-5, with D tentatively TRBD1 (5 bases). Trimming cost V 2 bases and J 4 bases, with 12 bases left between them. There are 15 residues in the CDR3. Germline values: CDR1 KGHSH, CDR2 LQKENI. CDR3 coding DNA: TGTGCCAGCTCACCAGCGGGGCTCAAAAATCAGCCCCAGCATTTT. This encodes CASSPAGLKNQPQHF.

The chain uses TRBV19 and TRBJ1-6; TRBD1 aligns across 9 bases. The CDR3 runs to 15 residues. Germline V gene lookup returns CDR1 LNHDA and CDR2 SQIVND (reference sequence). J lost 5 bases, V lost 5 bases, and 4 bases had no gene match. The CDR3 coding sequence is TGTGCCAGTAGTTCGCGGGACAGGGATAATTCACCCCTCCACTTT. This sequence encodes CASSSRDRDNSPLHF.

The rearrangement uses TRBV9 and TRBJ2-5; 13 nucleotides agree with TRBD2. The CDR3 runs 13 residues. The V segment lost 6 bases and the J segment 10 bases; nucleotides outside the gene matches: 6. Germline CDR1 reads SGDLS; CDR2 reads YYNGEE. The CDR3 coding sequence is TGTGCCAGCAACTTCGGACTAGCGGGGGTCCAGTACTTC. Its protein product is CASNFGLAGVQYF.

The V gene is TRBV27, the J gene TRBJ1-1, with D perhaps TRBD1 (6 bases). The CDR3 totals 15 residues. The germline CDR1 and CDR2 sequences are MNHEY and SMNVEV (reference sequence). Trimming shortened V by 7 bases and J by 1 base, and 16 bases separated the two germline ends. Written as DNA, the CDR3 is TGTGCCAGCAACACAGCTGACAGGAGGAACACTGAAGCTTTCTTT. Protein: CASNTADRRNTEAFF.

V gene TRBV18 combines with J gene TRBJ1-5; TRBD1 aligns across 9 bases. V gave up 6 bases and J gave up 4 bases; unmatched junction bases: 7. The CDR3 length is 15 residues. Looked up from germline, CDR1 is KGHSH and CDR2 is LQKENI. CDR3 nucleotides: TGTGCCAGCTCTCTCCCCGGGACAGGGAATCAGCCCCAGCATTTT. Translation: CASSLPGTGNQPQHF.

This sequence joins TRBV6-5 and TRBJ2-3; perhaps TRBD1 as D (6 bases). The length of the CDR3 is 13 residues. Per the germline V gene, CDR1 is MNHEY and CDR2 is SVGAGI. The V and J ends lost 5 bases and 3 bases respectively, with 9 bases between them. The CDR3 nucleotides are TGTGCCAGCAGTCTCCAGGGGACAGATACGCAGTATTTT. It codes for CASSLQGTDTQYF.

This clone was counted a few times. V usage is TRBV19 and J usage is TRBJ2-2, with a tentative D call TRBD2 (6 bases). Trimming took off 4 bases at V and 5 bases at J, with 14 bases between the two ends. The CDR3 has 15 amino acids. From germline, CDR1 is LNHDA and CDR2 SQIVND (reference sequence). As DNA, the CDR3 is TGTGCCAGTAGTACCCAAGGGACTGAGACCGGGGAGCTGTTTTTT. It specifies CASSTQGTETGELFF.

The chain has TRBV5-4 and TRBJ2-7; tentative D call: TRBD2 (5 bases). Trimming took 4 bases from V and 5 from J, leaving 16 bases between them. From germline, CDR1 is SGHNT and CDR2 YYREEE (reference sequence). The CDR3 sequence is 14 residues long. CDR3 protein: CASSLALAVHEQYF. The CDR3 DNA is TGTGCCAGCAGCCTCGCCCTAGCAGTCCACGAGCAGTACTTC.

V and J are TRBV21-1 and TRBJ2-5; the D call TRBD1 from the table was never checked on the DNA. TRBV21-1 is assigned pseudogene status. The CDR3 consists of 15 residues. As DNA, the CDR3 is TGTGCCAGCTCCTGGACAGGGGCTCCTCAAGAGACCCAGTACTTC. It specifies CASSWTGAPQETQYF.

This CDR3 is CASTPGKGAPAGELFF. CDR3 in DNA: TGTGCCAGCACCCCTGGGAAGGGGGCGCCGGCCGGGGAGCTGTTTTTT. V is TRBV6-2 or TRBV6-3 and J is TRBJ2-2, with 7 bases aligning to TRBD1. Germline V gives CDR1 MNHEY, CDR2 SVGEGT. V lost 7 bases and J lost 6; bases outside the gene matches: 14. CDR3 length: 16 residues.

The chain links TRBV7-9 to TRBJ2-7, with TRBD1 identical over 7 bases. Trimming cost V 5 bases and J 0 bases; bases outside gene matches: 4. Germline assignment: CDR1 SEHNR and CDR2 FQNEAQ (reference sequence). The CDR3 has 14 amino acids. This chain's CDR3 is CASSRDSFSYEQYF. In DNA, the CDR3 is TGTGCCAGCAGCAGGGACAGCTTCTCCTACGAGCAGTACTTC.

The V gene is TRBV5-1, the J gene TRBJ1-6, with TRBD1 identical over 11 bases. CDR1 is SGHRS and CDR2 is YFSETQ in the germline V gene. J gave up 6 bases and V 4 bases, and 3 bases lay outside the gene matches. The CDR3 length is 15 residues. The CDR3 sequence: CASSTGTGGNSPLHF. For the CDR3, the DNA is TGCGCCAGCAGCACCGGGACAGGGGGTAATTCACCCCTCCACTTT.

The chain has TRBV19 and TRBJ2-6; weak D call: TRBD2 (5 bases). Trimming left V 5 bases short and J 2 bases short, with 7 bases between. This CDR3 is 14 amino acids long. Germline loops: CDR1 LNHDA, CDR2 SQIVND (reference sequence). The CDR3 DNA is TGTGCCAGTAGTGAGGGCGCTGGGGCCAACGTCCTGACTTTC. This gives the protein CASSEGAGANVLTF.

This chain connects TRBV7-9 to TRBJ2-2, with D possibly being TRBD2 (6 bases). The length of the CDR3 is 14 residues. Germline CDR1 SEHNR, CDR2 FQNEAQ (reference sequence). With 2 bases removed from V and 6 bases from J, the gap between germline ends came to 10 bases. In nucleotides, the CDR3 is TGTGCCAGCAGCTTATTTGGAGGGGCCGGGGAGCTGTTTTTT. It codes for CASSLFGGAGELFF.

The chain links TRBV13 to TRBJ2-7; the D gene is possibly TRBD1 (8 bases). This CDR3 has 16 amino acids. Germline V gene data show CDR1 as PRHDT and CDR2 as FYEKMQ (reference sequence). The V end lost 5 bases, the J end lost 2 bases, and 19 bases lay between the germline ends. The chain's CDR3 is CASSPQGAGDPYEQYF. For the CDR3, the DNA is TGTGCCAGCAGCCCCCAGGGGGCGGGGGACCCCTACGAGCAGTACTTC.

This clone was picked up a small number of times. The V call is TRBV2, the J call TRBJ1-4, with 8 nucleotides matching TRBD1. Per germline, CDR1 SNHLY and CDR2 FYNNEI. The J segment lost 4 bases and the V segment lost 6 bases, leaving 10 bases of the junction unmatched. CDR3 length: 16 residues. The CDR3 coding sequence is TGTGCCAGCAGCCTTCTTACAGGGGGTTATAATGAAAAACTGTTTTTT. This gives the protein CASSLLTGGYNEKLFF.